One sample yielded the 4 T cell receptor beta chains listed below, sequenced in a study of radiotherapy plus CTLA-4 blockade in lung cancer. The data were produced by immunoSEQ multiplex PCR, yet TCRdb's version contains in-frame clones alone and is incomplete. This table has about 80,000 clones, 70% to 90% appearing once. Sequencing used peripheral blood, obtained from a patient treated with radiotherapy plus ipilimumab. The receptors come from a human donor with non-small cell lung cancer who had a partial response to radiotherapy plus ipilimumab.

The CDR3 DNA reads TGTGCTAGTGGTTGGCCCCCGACAGGTCGACTTTTCTATGGCTACACCTTC. Translated: CASGWPPTGRLFYGYTF. The chain links TRBV12-5 to TRBJ1-2, with D maybe TRBD1 (6 bases). V gave up 4 bases and J gave up 4 bases, with 22 bases separating them. CDR3 length equals 17 residues. Germline CDR1 LGHNT, CDR2 FRNRAP.

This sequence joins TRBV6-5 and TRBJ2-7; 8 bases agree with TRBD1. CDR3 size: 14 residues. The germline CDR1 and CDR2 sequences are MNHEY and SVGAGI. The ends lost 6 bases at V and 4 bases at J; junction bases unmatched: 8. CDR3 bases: TGTGCCAGCAGATCAGGGGGCTCACATTACGAGCAGTACTTC. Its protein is CASRSGGSHYEQYF.

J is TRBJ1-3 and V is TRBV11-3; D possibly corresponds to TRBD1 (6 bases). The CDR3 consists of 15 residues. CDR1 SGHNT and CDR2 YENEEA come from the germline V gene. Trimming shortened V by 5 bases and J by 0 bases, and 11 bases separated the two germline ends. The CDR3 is CASSKEGGSGNTIYF. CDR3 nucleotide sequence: TGTGCCAGCAGCAAAGAAGGGGGCTCTGGAAACACCATATATTTT.

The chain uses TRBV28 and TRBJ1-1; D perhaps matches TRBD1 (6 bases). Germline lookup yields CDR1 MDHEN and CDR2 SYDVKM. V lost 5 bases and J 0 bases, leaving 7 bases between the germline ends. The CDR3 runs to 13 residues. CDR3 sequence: CASSGQLNTEAFF. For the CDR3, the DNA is TGTGCCAGCAGTGGACAGTTGAACACTGAAGCTTTCTTT. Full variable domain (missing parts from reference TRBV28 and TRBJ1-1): DVKVTQSSRYLVKRTGEKVFLECVQDMDHENMFWYRQDPGLGLRLIYFSYDVKMKEKGDIPEGYSVSREKKERFSLILESASTNQTSMYLCASSGQLNTEAFFGQGTRLTVV.